Presented here are 25 T cell receptor beta chains from one specimen sequenced in a study of shared clonotypes between healthy human individuals. TCRdb's table, derived via immunoSEQ multiplex PCR, lists solely in-frame clones and lacks some. Found here are about 340,000 clones, roughly 70% of them singletons; the top ten hold more than 9%. The sample comprised memory CD4+ T cells sorted from blood. Subset of the sample: CD45RA-negative fraction. These receptors were collected from a man aged 30 to 45 in good health.

In DNA form, the CDR3 reads TGTGCCATCAGCCAGGGGACGAGCTACGGCCAAGAGACCCAGTACTTC. It encodes CAISQGTSYGQETQYF. The gene calls are TRBV10-3 and TRBJ2-5, with D tentatively TRBD1 (6 bases). Germline V gene sequence: CDR1 ENHRY, CDR2 SYGVKD. V lost 6 bases to trimming and J lost 1 base, with 18 bases between them. The CDR3 has 16 residues.

The chain has TRBV9 and TRBJ2-7; D is ambiguous. V gave up 0 bases and J gave up 0 bases, with 10 bases separating them. This CDR3 is 15 amino acids long. Looked up from germline, CDR1 is SGDLS and CDR2 is YYNGEE. This CDR3 reads CASSVDTQSSYEQYF. CDR3 nucleotide sequence: TGTGCCAGCAGCGTAGACACCCAGAGCTCCTACGAGCAGTACTTC. Full variable domain (remainder filled in from reference TRBV9 and TRBJ2-7): DSGVTQTPKHLITATGQRVTLRCSPRSGDLSVYWYQQSLDQGLQFLIQYYNGEERAKGNILERFSAQQFPDLHSELNLSSLELGDSALYFCASSVDTQSSYEQYFGPGTRLTVT.

This clone was detected only a few times. The rearrangement uses TRBV7-2 and TRBJ2-7; D is undetermined. The V end lost 5 bases, the J end lost 7 bases, and 18 bases lay between the germline ends. The CDR3 covers 14 residues. Germline-derived CDR1 and CDR2 are SGHTA and FQGNSA. Here the CDR3 DNA reads TGTGCCAGCAGCACCCAAATAGGGTCGGGTGAGCAGTACTTC. Protein sequence: CASSTQIGSGEQYF.

The chain links TRBV5-6 to TRBJ1-1; D is undetermined. With 0 bases removed from V and 8 bases from J, the gap between germline ends came to 11 bases. This CDR3 contains 13 residues. Germline V gene lookup returns CDR1 SGHDT and CDR2 YYEEEE. The CDR3 sequence: CASSLEYHKEAFF. The CDR3 nucleotides read TGTGCCAGCAGCTTGGAGTATCACAAAGAAGCTTTCTTT.

V and J are TRBV14 and TRBJ2-2; D is perhaps TRBD1 (6 bases). The germline V gene encodes CDR1 SGHDN and CDR2 FVKESK. V shed 0 bases and J shed 0 bases, with 11 bases lying between them. The CDR3 runs 17 residues. The CDR3 sequence is CASSQDRTAANTGELFF. The DNA of the CDR3 is TGTGCCAGCAGCCAAGATAGGACAGCCGCGAACACCGGGGAGCTGTTTTTT.

The V call is TRBV6-5, the J call TRBJ1-6, with D tentatively TRBD1 (6 bases). Trimming took off 7 bases at V and 7 bases at J, with 11 bases between the two ends. The CDR3 covers 13 residues. CDR1 is MNHEY and CDR2 is SVGAGI in the germline V gene. The CDR3 protein is CASMGRGNSPLHF. The CDR3 DNA reads TGTGCCAGCATGGGCAGGGGAAATTCACCCCTCCACTTT.

This clone was seen a handful of times. The rearrangement links TRBV11-3 to TRBJ2-5; 11 bases match TRBD2. V shed 4 bases and J 2 bases; nucleotides not matched to a gene: 6. Germline loops: CDR1 SGHNT, CDR2 YENEEA. The CDR3 length is 16 residues. CDR3 coding DNA: TGTGCCAGCAGCTCTAGACTAGCGGGAACACAAGAGACCCAGTACTTC. Translation gives CASSSRLAGTQETQYF.

The V and J genes are TRBV7-9 and TRBJ2-1, with D perhaps TRBD2 (5 bases). The CDR3 loop spans 16 amino acids. Trimming took off 3 bases at V and 2 bases at J, with 14 bases between the two ends. In germline, CDR1 is SEHNR, CDR2 FQNEAQ (reference sequence). The CDR3 region is CASSFSAGSTYNEQFF. DNA for the CDR3: TGTGCCAGCAGCTTTTCGGCGGGTTCGACCTACAATGAGCAGTTCTTC.

Comments on this clone: This sample also contains other DNA sequences that code for the same CDR3. The chain links TRBV6-1 to TRBJ1-5; D is uncertain. Germline-derived CDR1 and CDR2 are MNHNS and SASEGT. Deletions cut 1 base from V and 7 bases from J, with 11 bases between. This CDR3 is 14 amino acids long. The CDR3 DNA is TGTGCCAGCAGTGAAGTCGCAGGCTGGCAGCCCCAGCATTTT. Its protein is CASSEVAGWQPQHF.

The J gene is TRBJ2-3, the V gene TRBV11-2; D perhaps matches TRBD2 (5 bases). The CDR3 sequence is 13 residues long. Germline lookup yields CDR1 SGHAT and CDR2 FQNNGV. V gave up 5 bases and J gave up 2 bases, with 8 bases separating them. The CDR3 reads CASSRDLTDTQYF. As DNA, the CDR3 is TGTGCCAGCAGCCGGGATCTCACAGATACGCAGTATTTT.

The chain couples TRBV29-1 to TRBJ2-1; TRBD2 aligns across 9 bases. CDR1 and CDR2 (germline): SQVTM, ANQGSEA. J lost 5 bases, V lost 4 bases, and 3 bases had no gene match. CDR3 size: 13 residues. The CDR3 region has the DNA TGCAGCGTTGTAGCGGGAGTGAACAATGAGCAGTTCTTC. Protein sequence: CSVVAGVNNEQFF.

The CDR3 loop is CASSPFGTTYEQYF. The CDR3 DNA reads TGTGCCAGCAGCCCTTTTGGGACCACCTACGAGCAGTACTTC. This rearrangement joins TRBV5-6 to TRBJ2-7; TRBD1 or TRBD2 may be the D gene (5 bases each). Germline CDR1 reads SGHDT; CDR2 reads YYEEEE. There are 14 residues in the CDR3. V was pared by 4 bases and J by 2 bases, with 13 bases between.

CDR3 DNA: TGTGCCAGCTCAATAAAACAGGGGGGCTACGAGCAGTACTTC. It codes for CASSIKQGGYEQYF. The chain joins TRBV18 to TRBJ2-7; 8 nucleotides align to TRBD1. In germline, CDR1 is KGHSH, CDR2 LQKENI. V lost 5 bases and J lost 3; bases outside the gene matches: 6. The CDR3 is 14 amino acids.

DNA for the CDR3: TGTGCCACCAGCAGAGCCCATCCCGGGACTAGCGGGACCTACGAGCAGTACTTC. It is translated as CATSRAHPGTSGTYEQYF. V gene TRBV15 combines with J gene TRBJ2-7; 13 nucleotides align to TRBD2. Germline assignment: CDR1 LNHNV and CDR2 YYDKDF (reference sequence). This CDR3 is 18 amino acids long. The trim removed 1 base at V and 2 bases at J, leaving 8 bases unmatched.

The J gene is TRBJ1-5, the V gene TRBV6-5; D is perhaps TRBD1 (6 bases). Germline CDR1 MNHEY, CDR2 SVGAGI. This CDR3 region has 14 residues. Trimming removed 5 bases from V and 0 bases from J, with 8 bases in between. The CDR3 nucleotides are TGTGCCAGCAGTATGACAGGTAGCAATCAGCCCCAGCATTTT. This codes for CASSMTGSNQPQHF.

The chain carries TRBV10-1 and TRBJ2-2, with TRBD1 identical over 7 bases. This CDR3 is 15 amino acids long. CDR1 is WNHNN, CDR2 SYGVQD, per germline (reference sequence). With 8 bases clipped from V and 3 bases from J, the junction kept 9 bases outside the gene matches. The CDR3 reads CASRAGGSDTGELFF. CDR3 in DNA: TGCGCCAGCCGTGCAGGGGGTTCGGACACCGGGGAGCTGTTTTTT.

For this clone: Different DNA sequences within this sample yield the same CDR3. CDR3 sequence reads: CASSLELAGTDTQYF. The CDR3 region has the DNA TGCGCCAGCAGCTTGGAGTTAGCTGGCACAGATACGCAGTATTTT. The rearrangement links TRBV5-1 to TRBJ2-3; D unresolved. Trimming removed 0 bases from V and 1 base from J, with 9 bases in between. The CDR3 runs to 15 residues. Germline assignment: CDR1 SGHRS and CDR2 YFSETQ.

The rearrangement joins TRBV30 to TRBJ2-3, with D possibly being TRBD2 (7 bases). Germline V gene sequence: CDR1 GTSNPN, CDR2 SVGIG (reference sequence). CDR3 length: 14 residues. Trimming took 3 bases from V and 3 from J, leaving 13 bases between them. The DNA for the CDR3 is TGTGCCTGGAGAAGGGGGGGCGCGACAGATACGCAGTATTTT. Translation: CAWRRGGATDTQYF.

The chain carries TRBV14 and TRBJ2-7; 8 bases are a match to TRBD2. Per germline, CDR1 SGHDN and CDR2 FVKESK. The junction had 7 bases not matched to a gene; V was cut back by 0 bases and J by 3 bases. This CDR3 has 16 residues. In DNA, the CDR3 is TGTGCCAGCAGCCAAGATGGACTAGCATCGTTCTACGAGCAGTACTTC. The encoded protein is CASSQDGLASFYEQYF.

J is TRBJ1-1 and V is TRBV25-1, with 10 bases aligning to TRBD1. Germline assignment: CDR1 MGHDK and CDR2 SYGVNS. Trimming removed 2 bases from V and 8 bases from J; junction bases left unmatched: 8. The CDR3 consists of 15 residues. The CDR3 is CASSERLGGQGEAFF. The CDR3 DNA is TGTGCCAGCAGTGAACGCCTCGGGGGACAGGGGGAAGCTTTCTTT.

Only a few counts were recorded for this clone. V and J are TRBV29-1 and TRBJ2-1; a weak D match, TRBD2 (6 bases). The CDR3 has 12 amino acids. Germline-derived CDR1 and CDR2 are SQVTM and ANQGSEA. V lost 7 bases, J lost 5 bases, and 12 bases lay in between. The CDR3 coding sequence is TGCAGCGGGGGGGACTGGAACAATGAGCAGTTCTTC. Translation gives CSGGDWNNEQFF.

This clone has a handful of counts. The chain uses TRBV9 and TRBJ2-3, with TRBD2 identical over 10 bases. The CDR3 covers 17 residues. Losses at the gene ends were 2 bases for V and 1 base for J; bases not matched to a gene: 7. Germline-derived CDR1 and CDR2 are SGDLS and YYNGEE. This chain's CDR3 is CASSVALLAGGTDTQYF. The CDR3 DNA reads as TGTGCCAGCAGCGTGGCCCTCCTAGCGGGGGGCACAGATACGCAGTATTTT.

CDR3 nucleotides: TGCGCCAGCAGCCAAGATCAGTCTGGGCGTCTGAGCCTAGCCAAAAACATTCAGTACTTC. Amino acids: CASSQDQSGRLSLAKNIQYF. This chain connects TRBV4-1 to TRBJ2-4; D is unclear. The CDR3 sequence is 20 residues long. Germline CDR1 reads MGHRA; CDR2 reads YSYEKL. V was pared by 0 bases and J by 0 bases, with 21 bases between.

The chain employs TRBV6-1 and TRBJ2-1; perhaps TRBD1 as D (5 bases). Looked up from germline, CDR1 is MNHNS and CDR2 is SASEGT. Trimming stripped 5 bases from V and 3 bases from J, with 11 bases between. The CDR3 loop spans 14 amino acids. The CDR3 loop reads CASSRQWGYNEQFF. The CDR3 DNA reads TGTGCCAGCAGTAGACAGTGGGGCTACAATGAGCAGTTCTTC.

The V and J genes are TRBV18 and TRBJ2-1; D is perhaps TRBD1 or TRBD2 (5 bases each). Germline CDR1 KGHSH, CDR2 LQKENI. V lost 0 bases to trimming and J lost 4 bases, with 16 bases between them. The length of the CDR3 is 17 residues. The DNA for the CDR3 is TGTGCCAGCTCACCACCAACCGGGGCTGGGGCATACAATGAGCAGTTCTTC. This sequence encodes CASSPPTGAGAYNEQFF. The full variable domain, completed using reference TRBV18 and TRBJ2-1, is NAGVMQNPRHLVRRRGQEARLRCSPMKGHSHVYWYRQLPEEGLKFMVYLQKENIIDESGMPKERFSAEFPKEGPSILRIQQVVRGDSAAYFCASSPPTGAGAYNEQFFGPGTRLTVL.